This paragraph reports one T cell receptor beta chain. This clonotype was recorded many times. Its antigen is unknown. Per-base qualities were not stored, and no clone one base away is much larger. This specimen comes from a study of regulatory T cells in long-lasting Graves disease (dated by TCRdb to the early 2020s). The study in broad terms: Patients with newly diagnosed Graves' disease had been on antithyroid drugs for under 3 months. This study used TCR sequencing and RNA sequencing of peripheral blood to compare persistent Graves' disease patients against newly diagnosed Graves' disease patients. The study was registered as a clinical trial and conducted in China. A total of around 35 samples were covered by TCR sequencing, comprising 13 persistent and some 20 newly diagnosed Graves' disease patients. Study-wide findings and limitations: Compared with newly diagnosed patients, persistent Graves' disease patients had lower TCR Shannon entropy and fewer highly expanded clones, which suggests clonal expansion. Sequencing and analysis were limited to the TCR beta chain. Persistent disease showed preferential use of TRBV28, TRBJ1-2 and TRBJ2-5, whereas newly diagnosed disease favored TRBV20-1 and TRBJ2-1. Peripheral blood alone was examined, since thyroid tissue, which constituted the primary lesion, could not be accessed. Patients with persistent disease shared more public clonotypes (around 2,500) than newly diagnosed patients did (roughly 970). The authors noted that the small sample size was a limitation that may lower accuracy.

According to the germline V gene, CDR1 reads SGDLS and CDR2 reads YYNGEE. The CDR3 numbers 16 residues from cysteine through phenylalanine. Only the CDR3 part of the read is kept: 48 bases, read in frame from the first base. V lost 4 bases and J lost 0 bases; the stretch between them is 14 bases long. The library was obtained by multiplex PCR. The sample was run on an Illumina HiSeq 4000. TCR beta libraries were built with iRepertoire HTBI primers and Arm-PCR amplification of CDR3 regions. Gel purification was performed on PCR products prior to sequencing. Per the original workflow: A total of 60 to 80 TRBV and under 15 TRBJ segments were identified across samples and were used for gene usage analysis of CDR3 amino acid clonotypes. COPE and FqMerger were used to merge filtered high-quality paired reads into contigs. BLAST was used to align contigs to IMGT TRBV, TRBD and TRBJ reference genes, and CDR3 was defined according to IMGT. Any clonotype with a frequency above 0.1% was counted as a highly expanded clone. Shannon entropy served as the measure of repertoire diversity, while the Gini coefficient captured V-J evenness. Clonotypes shared by more than one individual were considered public. The raw public reads went through TCRdb reprocessing: fastp at Q25, MiXCR clone calling, in-frame beta chains kept. CDR3 protein sequences are deduplicated, and each keeps its most common genes and DNA. Here the V and J calls rest on TCRdb's processing, not on the authors' analysis. The sample has 360,000 or so distinct CDR3 sequences on record, 15% to 20% of them singletons. 20% to 25% of the sample belongs to the ten largest clones.

Interpreted using the paper, the time point label stands for: newly diagnosed GD, antithyroid drugs for less than 3 months. For both TCR sequencing and RNA sequencing, RNA was extracted from PBMCs in TRIzol. Graves' disease was diagnosed according to American Thyroid Association guidelines. Recruitment of patients was carried out at an endocrinology department in Xi'an, China. Each patient gave 8.5 to 9.5 milliliters of peripheral blood, collected in an EDTA anticoagulant tube. PBMCs were isolated by Ficoll Paque Plus density gradient separation without further T cell sorting. An Agilent 2100 Bioanalyzer and agarose gel were used to check RNA quality, while a NanoDrop 2000 measured RNA concentration. This same sample was also part of a study on T cells in Graves' hyperthyroidism and ophthalmopathy. As the second study states: Stable Graves' hyperthyroidism was defined as the absence of progression to ophthalmopathy over 18 months of follow-up. Hyperthyroidism patients were aged 18 to 65 years and newly diagnosed, with disease duration of less than 2 months. Patients with uncontrolled infections, other autoimmune diseases, pregnancy or lactation were excluded. Clinical symptoms, serum thyroxine and TRAb, thyroid ultrasound, and orbital computed tomography formed the basis for the diagnoses. The TCR CDR3 was subjected to a first round of RT-PCR using the HTBI primer set and the Qiagen OneStep RT-PCR kit. Most expanded thyroid clonotypes (frequency above 0.001) were also detected in blood, a finding suggesting that blood repertoires may reflect thyroid immune responses. A 13 V-J signature model separated ophthalmopathy from stable hyperthyroidism, with approximately 86% sensitivity and 81% to 83% specificity in cross-validation and 80%/75% in testing. In validation, the model predicted progression to ophthalmopathy with around 71% sensitivity and about 73% specificity, a median of 6.5 months before onset. TCR V-J signatures able to tell the groups apart were searched for in a discovery cohort of 100 or so patients, of whom under 45 had Graves' ophthalmopathy and about 55 had stable Graves' hyperthyroidism. Prospective prediction of ophthalmopathy was tested in an independent validation cohort consisting of fewer than 20 hyperthyroidism patients and about 17 patients who later progressed to ophthalmopathy. The 85 to 100 discovery patients were randomly split 7:3 into training and test sets. In roughly six Graves' hyperthyroidism patients, the study also compared T-cell repertoires from thyroid tissue with T-cell repertoires from blood. After sampling, hyperthyroidism patients received methimazole starting at 30 mg daily, and ophthalmopathy patients received high-dose intravenous methylprednisolone. A second multiplex PCR round built the libraries, followed by size selection and purification. Paired-end sequencing of the libraries was performed with 100 bp reads on an Illumina HiSeq2000. Raw data were processed with SOAPnuke, discarding reads with adapters, uncalled bases, mean Phred below 15, or no exact constant-primer or identifier match. COPE v1.2.5 was used to merge high-quality paired reads, and clonotypes were defined as unique nucleotide sequences. MiTCR v1.1 was used to align the clonotypes against IMGT TRBV, TRBD and TRBJ reference segments. The analysis included only V-J combinations with a frequency above 0.0001, which together covered 98% to 99.2% of the repertoires. The TCS score was defined as the ratio of F50 (clonal expansion) to E x V (chaos), calculated using BLOSUM62-based TCRdist between CDR3 peptides within each V-J. Welch's t-statistics and random forest reduced several hundred V-J features to 10 to 15, which were used in a naive Bayes classifier (R e1071). Sample size was not statistically predetermined, and investigators were not blinded to group allocation. According to the paper, TCR Vbeta CDR3 sequencing was carried out on some 140 peripheral blood samples, which came from 40 to 45 ophthalmopathy, around 74 hyperthyroidism and approximately 17 progressor patients.

This material consisted of peripheral blood mononuclear cells (PBMCs), taken at new diagnosis, from a patient treated with antithyroid drugs. This TCR was sampled from a woman under 30 with Graves disease. Donor details come from another sample of the same person, matched by shared clones. This sequence uses TRBV9 and TRBJ1-5; the D segment cannot be called with confidence. The CDR3 in this case is CASSIGGESSNQPQHF. The nucleotides read TGTGCCAGCAGCATCGGAGGAGAGTCTAGCAATCAGCCCCAGCATTTT.